One and the same sample provided the 6 T cell receptor beta chains below, sequenced in a study of early T cells in non-severe SARS-CoV-2 infection. TCRdb reprocessed the 5' RACE reads with MiXCR, giving one entry per CDR3 protein. This sample has 75,000 or so distinct CDR3 sequences, with about an eighth found just once. The sample here was whole blood, taken at baseline. Receptors were obtained from an adult who was a healthcare worker with PCR-confirmed SARS-CoV-2 infection or an uninfected control (not recorded which).

This clonotype was detected many times. The rearrangement links TRBV5-5 to TRBJ1-1; 7 positions agree with TRBD1. The trim removed 5 bases at V and 9 bases at J, leaving 7 bases unmatched. CDR1 SGHKS and CDR2 YYEKEE come from the germline V gene (reference sequence). This CDR3 is 12 amino acids long. CDR3 in DNA: TGTGCCAGCAGGCTGACAGGGAGCCAAGCTTTCTTT. This sequence encodes CASRLTGSQAFF.

V gene TRBV5-4 combines with J gene TRBJ2-2; no reliable D call. This CDR3 contains 13 residues. From germline, CDR1 is SGHNT and CDR2 YYREEE (reference sequence). Trimming took 2 bases from V and 5 from J, leaving 7 bases between them. In DNA, the CDR3 is TGTGCCAGCAGCTTCGCAATGACCGGGGAGCTGTTTTTT. As protein: CASSFAMTGELFF.

This clonotype has more than one count but fewer than ten. The V and J genes are TRBV20-1 and TRBJ1-4; D possibly corresponds to TRBD1 (5 bases). Trimming left V 3 bases short and J 6 bases short, with 8 bases between. The CDR3 runs to 12 residues. CDR1 and CDR2 from the germline V gene are DFQATT and SNEGSKA (reference sequence). The DNA for the CDR3 is TGCAGTGCTAGGGGGACGGATGAAAAACTGTTTTTT. As protein: CSARGTDEKLFF.

The rearrangement uses TRBV3-1 and TRBJ1-2; D may be TRBD1 (5 bases). Trimming took off 1 base at V and 5 bases at J, with 14 bases between the two ends. Looked up from germline, CDR1 is LGHDT and CDR2 is YNNKEL (reference sequence). This CDR3 has 15 amino acids. The CDR3 region has the DNA TGTGCCAGCAGCCAAGTTTTTGGGGGGAATTATGGCTACACCTTC. Protein sequence: CASSQVFGGNYGYTF.

In this sample, this clonotype turned up a few times. V usage is TRBV20-1 and J usage is TRBJ2-1, with a tentative D call TRBD2 (6 bases). The CDR3 loop spans 15 amino acids. V lost 0 bases, J lost 2 bases, and 11 bases lay in between. The germline V gene has CDR1 DFQATT and CDR2 SNEGSKA (reference sequence). The CDR3 sequence is CSARDSGAPYNEQFF. CDR3 nucleotides: TGCAGTGCTAGAGATTCGGGAGCCCCCTACAATGAGCAGTTCTTC.

The genes are TRBV5-1 and TRBJ2-7; no clear D. The germline CDR1 and CDR2 sequences are SGHRS and YFSETQ. V lost 0 bases to trimming and J lost 0 bases, with 10 bases between them. The CDR3 is 15 residues long. The CDR3 loop reads CASSLGAVSSYEQYF. CDR3 nucleotides: TGCGCCAGCAGCTTGGGGGCAGTGAGCTCCTACGAGCAGTACTTC.